This T cell receptor beta chain originates from a study of post-analysis software for immune sequencing data. Study-level results: Roughly 5 TRBV segments were significantly more frequent in patients than in controls. TRBV5-6, TRBV5-1 and TRBV20-1 were among these segments. Normalized Chao1 diversity was significantly reduced in patients versus controls.

The table lists this clonotype with a count of one. Its matching antigen is unknown. This CDR3 has 15 residues. The V gene's germline CDR1 is MNHEY and CDR2 SVGAGI. V dropped 5 bases and J dropped 2; count of bases not matched to a gene: 8. The TCR beta cDNA libraries carried unique molecular identifiers. Via MiXCR, TCRdb re-called the PCR reads, giving one row per CDR3 protein. The sample has fewer than 850,000 distinct CDR3 sequences; roughly 27% are singletons. The receptor's source is a girl aged 10 to 17 with multiple sclerosis. Sequenced sample: blood. V gene TRBV6-5 combines with J gene TRBJ2-5; TRBD1 matches at 7 bases. The CDR3 DNA reads as TGTGCCAGCAGTAGCGAGGGGGCCGGTCAAGAGACCCAGTACTTC. Amino acid sequence: CASSSEGAGQETQYF.